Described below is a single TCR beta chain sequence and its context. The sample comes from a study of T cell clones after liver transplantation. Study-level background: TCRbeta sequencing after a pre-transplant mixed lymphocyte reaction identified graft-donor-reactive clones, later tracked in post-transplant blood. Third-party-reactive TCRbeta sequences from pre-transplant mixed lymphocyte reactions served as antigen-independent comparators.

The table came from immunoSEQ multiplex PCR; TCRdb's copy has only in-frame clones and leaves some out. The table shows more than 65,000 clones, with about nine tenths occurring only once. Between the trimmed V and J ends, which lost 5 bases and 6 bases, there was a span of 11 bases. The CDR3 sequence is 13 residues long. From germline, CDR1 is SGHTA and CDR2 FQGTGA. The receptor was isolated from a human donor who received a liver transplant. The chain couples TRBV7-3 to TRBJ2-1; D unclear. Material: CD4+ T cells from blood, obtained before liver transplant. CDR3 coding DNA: TGTGCCAGCAGCGATCTAGAATCCAATGAGCAGTTCTTC. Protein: CASSDLESNEQFF.